A single sample gave rise to the 8 T cell receptor beta chains below, sequenced in a study of blood T cell repertoires in COVID-19. Sequencing used immunoSEQ multiplex PCR; TCRdb keeps in-frame clones, though not all of them. This sample has fewer than 90,000 clones, with 88% found just once. The sequenced material came from peripheral blood. These receptor sequences come from a human donor in a cohort sampled during active COVID-19.

The chain employs TRBV30 and TRBJ1-1; D ambiguous. The ends were cut back, 0 bases at V and 9 bases at J, with 8 bases in the middle. CDR3 size: 11 residues. Germline CDR1 is GTSNPN and CDR2 is SVGIG (reference sequence). CDR3 amino acids: CAWSVGGKAFF. The CDR3 DNA reads as TGTGCCTGGAGTGTCGGCGGAAAAGCTTTCTTT.

The chain joins TRBV6-4 to TRBJ2-3, with D tentatively TRBD2 (9 bases). Germline-derived CDR1 and CDR2 are MRHNA and SNTAGT. V was pared by 2 bases and J by 4 bases, with 22 bases between. This CDR3 is 18 amino acids long. CDR3 bases: TGTGCCAGCAGTGACCCCGGGGGGCGGGAGGGACAGGCAGATACGCAGTATTTT. It specifies CASSDPGGREGQADTQYF.

This chain connects TRBV10-3 to TRBJ1-4; maybe TRBD1 (5 bases). Germline CDR1 and CDR2: ENHRY and SYGVKD. CDR3 length: 13 amino acids. V lost 4 bases, J lost 8 bases, and 11 bases lay in between. CDR3 nucleotides: TGTGCCATCAGTGGGGGGGAAGAGGAAAAACTGTTTTTT. The encoded protein is CAISGGEEEKLFF.

This sequence joins TRBV2 and TRBJ2-5; 9 nucleotides line up with TRBD2. The CDR3 totals 18 residues. Trimming took 0 bases from V and 2 from J; bases not matched to a gene: 10. Germline V gene sequence: CDR1 SNHLY, CDR2 FYNNEI. CDR3 protein: CASSEALAPAGGQETQYF. CDR3 sequence (DNA): TGTGCCAGCAGTGAAGCGCTCGCGCCCGCGGGAGGGCAAGAGACCCAGTACTTC.

The chain couples TRBV9 to TRBJ2-3, with 12 bases identical to TRBD2. CDR3 length equals 17 residues. Unmatched junction bases numbered 5, after V lost 0 bases and J lost 3 bases. The V gene's germline CDR1 is SGDLS and CDR2 YYNGEE. The DNA for the CDR3 is TGTGCCAGCAGCGTAGGGCTAGCGGGAGGGCGAACAGATACGCAGTATTTT. This translates into CASSVGLAGGRTDTQYF.

This clone appeared once. The genes are TRBV9 and TRBJ2-2; 8 nucleotides line up with TRBD2. Looked up from germline, CDR1 is SGDLS and CDR2 is YYNGEE. This CDR3 has 15 residues. V trimming: 1 base; J trimming: 6 bases; junction bases outside the gene matches: 5. The CDR3 loop reads CASSVSRAGAGELFF. Here the CDR3 DNA reads TGTGCCAGCAGCGTAAGCCGAGCGGGAGCCGGGGAGCTGTTTTTT.

The V gene is TRBV7-9, the J gene TRBJ2-7, with no clear D. The CDR3 covers 13 residues. Per germline, CDR1 SEHNR and CDR2 FQNEAQ (reference sequence). Trimming took off 1 base at V and 2 bases at J, with 6 bases between the two ends. The CDR3 loop is CASSLVGPYEQYF. The CDR3 DNA is TGTGCCAGCAGCTTAGTGGGCCCCTACGAGCAGTACTTC.

There are many counts of this clone. The genes are TRBV3-1 (or the pseudogene TRBV3-2) and TRBJ2-7, with D uncertain. V was shortened by 4 bases and J by 6 bases, with 13 bases between the two germline ends. The germline CDR1 and CDR2 sequences are LGHDT and YNNKEL (reference sequence). The CDR3 has 13 residues. The CDR3 spells CASSPSSLGEQYF. CDR3 nucleotide sequence: TGTGCCAGCAGCCCAAGTAGCTTAGGCGAGCAGTACTTC.